This T cell receptor (beta chain) was profiled in a study of cytomegalovirus exposure and HLA in healthy donors. Regarding the study as a whole: Researchers catalogued about 150 TCR beta chains as cytomegalovirus-associated. The availability of immune exposure information extended only to CMV serostatus.

Concerning this clone itself: Its antigen remains unidentified.

Use of 60 Vbeta and 13 Jbeta primers characterized the PCR. The table came from immunoSEQ multiplex PCR; TCRdb's copy has only in-frame clones and leaves some out. The repertoire holds tens of thousands of clones, more than 60% seen once, with 4% to 5.5% in the top ten. The germline CDR1 and CDR2 sequences are MNHEY and SMNVEV (reference sequence). The CDR3 is made up of 14 amino acids. The V and J ends lost 2 bases and 1 base respectively, with 8 bases between them. This rearrangement joins TRBV27 to TRBJ1-1; no clear D gene. The sample comprised PBMCs. This receptor was taken from a male donor in good health and CMV-seropositive. CDR3 residues: CASSLEGSNTEAFF. The CDR3 DNA reads TGTGCCAGCAGTTTAGAGGGATCGAACACTGAAGCTTTCTTT.